The 17 T cell receptor beta chains below were found in one sample sequenced in a study of early T cells in non-severe SARS-CoV-2 infection. In TCRdb, the 5' RACE reads were re-called with MiXCR into one record per CDR3 protein. This sample has about 28,000 distinct CDR3 sequences, with 4.6% found just once. The sample was whole blood, taken at baseline. Receptors originate from an adult who was a healthcare worker with PCR-confirmed SARS-CoV-2 infection or an uninfected control (not recorded which).

The sample holds a few counts of this clonotype. This rearrangement joins TRBV27 to TRBJ1-2; TRBD1 might be the D (6 bases). The germline CDR1 and CDR2 sequences are MNHEY and SMNVEV (reference sequence). The CDR3 consists of 13 residues. V lost 4 bases and J 8 bases, leaving 14 bases between the germline ends. The CDR3 here is CASSSTGQWGYTF. The DNA for the CDR3 is TGTGCCAGCAGTTCTACAGGGCAGTGGGGCTACACCTTC.

This clonotype was recorded many times. The chain recombines TRBV11-2 with TRBJ2-1, with a possible D match to TRBD1 (5 bases). Trimming left V 1 base short and J 0 bases short, with 10 bases between. CDR1 and CDR2 from the germline V gene are SGHAT and FQNNGV. This CDR3 contains 16 residues. The DNA for the CDR3 is TGTGCCAGCAGCTTAGTTCAGGGCAGCTCCTACAATGAGCAGTTCTTC. Residues: CASSLVQGSSYNEQFF.

In its sample, this clonotype was seen many times. The chain joins TRBV20-1 to TRBJ2-7, with D perhaps TRBD1 (6 bases). The CDR3 covers 14 residues. Germline V lookup: CDR1 DFQATT, CDR2 SNEGSKA (reference sequence). V was cut by 8 bases and J by 2 bases, with 19 bases left in between. The CDR3 DNA reads TGCAGTACTCCAGGGGCGGAACCCCCCTACGAGCAGTACTTC. Translated: CSTPGAEPPYEQYF.

This clonotype showed up many times. The V gene is TRBV6-5, the J gene TRBJ2-1; D might be TRBD1 (6 bases). Germline V lookup: CDR1 MNHEY, CDR2 SVGAGI. This CDR3 is built from 15 residues. The V end was cut by 0 bases, the J end by 5 bases, with 11 bases between. The CDR3: CASSYSTGTHNEQFF. The DNA for the CDR3 is TGTGCCAGCAGTTACTCAACCGGGACACACAATGAGCAGTTCTTC.

This clonotype was detected many times. The chain carries TRBV29-1 and TRBJ2-7; D is perhaps TRBD1 (5 bases). V was clipped by 7 bases and J by 4 bases, with 11 bases between them. This CDR3 has 11 amino acids. Per the germline V gene, CDR1 is SQVTM and CDR2 is ANQGSEA. CDR3 sequence reads: CSATDAYEQYF. CDR3 nucleotides: TGCAGCGCGACAGATGCTTACGAGCAGTACTTC.

This clonotype was found many times. This chain connects TRBV19 to TRBJ2-7; 7 bases match TRBD2. Germline loops: CDR1 LNHDA, CDR2 SQIVND (reference sequence). The V gene end was trimmed by 7 bases and the J gene end by 0 bases; junction bases not matched to a gene: 3. The CDR3 extends over 13 amino acids. Here the CDR3 DNA reads TGTGCCAGTATACTAGCGACCTCCTACGAGCAGTACTTC. Translation: CASILATSYEQYF.

This clonotype showed up many times. V gene TRBV24-1 combines with J gene TRBJ2-4; no firm D call. Germline V gene lookup returns CDR1 KGHDR and CDR2 SFDVKD. V gave up 2 bases and J gave up 0 bases, with 4 bases separating them. This CDR3 comprises 14 residues. The CDR3 sequence: CATSDSTAKNIQYF. The CDR3 DNA reads as TGTGCCACCAGTGATTCCACAGCCAAAAACATTCAGTACTTC.

In this sample, this clonotype turned up a few times. Its ends do not fully match the called genes, so a read error is possible. The genes are TRBV5-1 and TRBJ1-2; maybe TRBD1 (5 bases). The CDR3 has 16 amino acids. Germline V gives CDR1 SGHRS, CDR2 YFSETQ. CDR3: CASSLAGELGVYDYTF. The CDR3 DNA is TGCGCCAGCAGCTTGGCGGGGGAGTTAGGTGTATATGACTACACCTTC.

In its sample, this clonotype was seen many times. J is TRBJ2-3 and V is TRBV7-2; D unresolved. This CDR3 has 15 amino acids. Germline V gene data show CDR1 as SGHTA and CDR2 as FQGNSA. V was trimmed by 3 bases and J by 0 bases, leaving 10 bases between them. The CDR3 reads CASSLGLPSTDTQYF. The CDR3 nucleotides are TGTGCCAGCAGCTTGGGCTTGCCGAGCACAGATACGCAGTATTTT.

This clonotype was counted many times. The V and J genes are TRBV20-1 and TRBJ1-1, with TRBD1 matching 8 bases. CDR1 is DFQATT and CDR2 is SNEGSKA in the germline V gene (reference sequence). V was pared by 1 base and J by 1 base, with 5 bases of the junction left unmatched. The CDR3 spans 15 residues. CDR3 sequence: CSARGPGTGNTEAFF. The CDR3 DNA is TGCAGTGCTAGAGGTCCCGGGACAGGGAACACTGAAGCTTTCTTT.

The genes are TRBV29-1 and TRBJ2-1; 7 bases are shared with TRBD1. Germline CDR1 SQVTM, CDR2 ANQGSEA. J was trimmed by 5 bases and V by 3 bases; bases with no gene match: 10. The length of the CDR3 is 15 residues. This CDR3 is CSVEKGASVHNEQFF. The CDR3 region has the DNA TGCAGCGTTGAGAAGGGGGCAAGCGTGCACAATGAGCAGTTCTTC.

This chain joins TRBV28 and TRBJ1-6; TRBD1 might be the D (6 bases). The ends were cut back, 7 bases at V and 5 bases at J, with 12 bases in the middle. The CDR3 length is 14 residues. Germline V gives CDR1 MDHEN, CDR2 SYDVKM. This chain's CDR3 is CASTDRTHNSPLHF. The CDR3, as DNA: TGTGCCAGCACTGACAGGACTCATAATTCACCCCTCCACTTT.

This clonotype came up many times. This chain connects TRBV15 to TRBJ2-5; D unclear. Looked up from germline, CDR1 is LNHNV and CDR2 is YYDKDF (reference sequence). This CDR3 contains 12 residues. V shed 1 base and J shed 5 bases, with 5 bases lying between them. The CDR3 nucleotides read TGTGCCACCAGCAGAGGAACGGAGACCCAGTACTTC. Translation gives CATSRGTETQYF.

In this sample, this clonotype turned up many times. This chain links TRBV7-2 with TRBJ1-1; unclear D gene. CDR3 length: 15 residues. Per germline, CDR1 SGHTA and CDR2 FQGNSA. Trimming stripped 1 base from V and 11 bases from J, with 20 bases between. Here the CDR3 DNA reads TGTGCCAGCAGCTTAGGGGGTTGGTACCGCGGAATGGCTTTCTTT. It is translated as CASSLGGWYRGMAFF.

This clonotype was seen ten or more times. The rearrangement joins TRBV12-3 or TRBV12-4 to TRBJ1-1; D is ambiguous. The CDR3 covers 14 residues. The V end was cut by 7 bases, the J end by 3 bases, with 15 bases between. The CDR3 here is CASTFTRRDTEAFF. DNA for the CDR3: TGTGCCAGCACTTTCACCCGTCGGGACACTGAAGCTTTCTTT.

This clonotype was picked up many times. The chain uses TRBV7-2 and TRBJ2-5; TRBD2 aligns across 12 bases. Germline V gene lookup returns CDR1 SGHTA and CDR2 FQGNSA. The CDR3 contains 17 residues. With V trimmed by 1 base and J by 0 bases, 3 bases remained unmatched. CDR3 nucleotide sequence: TGTGCCAGCAGCTTAGATCTAGCGGGGGGGTACCAAGAGACCCAGTACTTC. Translating it yields CASSLDLAGGYQETQYF.

This clonotype was picked up many times. The rearrangement links TRBV6-1 to TRBJ2-7, with D possibly matching TRBD1 (6 bases). The CDR3 runs 12 residues. Looked up from germline, CDR1 is MNHNS and CDR2 is SASEGT. The V end was cut by 6 bases, the J end by 3 bases, with 9 bases between. CDR3 coding DNA: TGTGCCAGCAGCAAGGACAGCTACGAGCAGTACTTC. It is translated as CASSKDSYEQYF.